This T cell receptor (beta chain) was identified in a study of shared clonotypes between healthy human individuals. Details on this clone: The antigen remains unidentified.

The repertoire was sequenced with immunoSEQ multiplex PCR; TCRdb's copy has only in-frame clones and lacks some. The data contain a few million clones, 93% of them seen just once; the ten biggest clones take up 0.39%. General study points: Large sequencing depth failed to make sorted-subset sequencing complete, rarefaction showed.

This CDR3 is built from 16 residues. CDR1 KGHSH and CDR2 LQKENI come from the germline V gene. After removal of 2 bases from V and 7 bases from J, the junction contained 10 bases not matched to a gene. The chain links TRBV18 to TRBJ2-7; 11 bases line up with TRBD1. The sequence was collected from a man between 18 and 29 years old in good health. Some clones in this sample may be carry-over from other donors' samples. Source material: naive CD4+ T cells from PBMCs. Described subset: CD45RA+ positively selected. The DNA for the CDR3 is TGTGCCAGCTCACCAGCATCGGGACAGGGGGTGGAAGAGCAGTACTTC. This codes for CASSPASGQGVEEQYF.